Sequencing of this T cell receptor (beta chain) was carried out in a study of multiple sclerosis patients with progressive multifocal leukoencephalopathy. Time point: around 12 months of natalizumab therapy. This clone was observed once. This was a survey-level run. TCRdb keeps only in-frame clones here, not all; method: immunoSEQ multiplex PCR. The sample includes some 27,000 clones, 90% of them seen just once. The V gene end was trimmed by 1 base and the J gene end by 0 bases; junction bases not matched to a gene: 6. The length of the CDR3 is 16 residues. Germline V gives CDR1 MGHRA, CDR2 YSYEKL. The rearrangement uses TRBV4-1 and TRBJ2-7, with 7 bases matching TRBD1. The receptor comes from a human donor with multiple sclerosis. Material: PBMCs, obtained from a patient treated with natalizumab. The CDR3 region is CASSQVTGALSYEQYF. DNA of the CDR3: TGCGCCAGCAGCCAAGTCACAGGGGCCCTCTCCTACGAGCAGTACTTC.